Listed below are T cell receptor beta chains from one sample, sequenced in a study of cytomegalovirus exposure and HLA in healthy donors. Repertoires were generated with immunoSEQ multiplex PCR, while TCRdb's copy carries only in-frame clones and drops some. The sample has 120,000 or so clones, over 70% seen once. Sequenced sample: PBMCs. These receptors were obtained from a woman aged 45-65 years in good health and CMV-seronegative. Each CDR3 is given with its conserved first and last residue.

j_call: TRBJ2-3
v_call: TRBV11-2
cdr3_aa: CASSLDLPRSGGRPLGTQYF

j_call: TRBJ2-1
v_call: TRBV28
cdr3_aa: CASSPGGTGGVEQFF

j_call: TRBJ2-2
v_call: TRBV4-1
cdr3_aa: CASSQGPVRTGDTGELFF

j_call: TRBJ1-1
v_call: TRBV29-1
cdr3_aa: CSGKTGGNTEAFF

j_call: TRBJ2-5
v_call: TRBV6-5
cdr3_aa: CATRQGIQETQYF

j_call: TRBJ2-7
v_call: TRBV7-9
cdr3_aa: CASSFQNYEQYF

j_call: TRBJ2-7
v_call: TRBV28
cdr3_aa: CASSLRAGGNIFEQYF

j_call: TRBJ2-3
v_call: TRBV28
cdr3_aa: CASSFQGSTDTQYF

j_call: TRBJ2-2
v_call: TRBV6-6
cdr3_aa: CASSSGQLTGELFF

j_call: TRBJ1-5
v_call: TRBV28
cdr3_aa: CASSTFLTGESQPQHF

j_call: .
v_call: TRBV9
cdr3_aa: CASSVGGTGTEQYF

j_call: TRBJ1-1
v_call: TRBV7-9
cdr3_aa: CSSSQGQNTEAFF

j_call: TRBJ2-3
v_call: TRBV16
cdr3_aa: CASSQSGGSTDTQYF

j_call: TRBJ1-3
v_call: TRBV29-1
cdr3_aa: CSVERVSGNTIYF

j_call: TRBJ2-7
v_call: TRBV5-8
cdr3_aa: CASSLGGSKNEQYF

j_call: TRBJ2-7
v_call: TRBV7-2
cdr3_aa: CASSFRVRDYQNSIYEQYF

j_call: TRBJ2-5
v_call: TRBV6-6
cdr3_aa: CASSYSRLAGGETQYF

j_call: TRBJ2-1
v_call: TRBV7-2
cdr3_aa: CASTLPTSMLDNEQFF

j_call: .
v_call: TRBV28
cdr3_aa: CASSLHPHEQYF

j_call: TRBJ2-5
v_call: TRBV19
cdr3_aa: CASSSPRDREGETQYF

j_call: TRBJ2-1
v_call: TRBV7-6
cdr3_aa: CASSQIAGGLNEQFF

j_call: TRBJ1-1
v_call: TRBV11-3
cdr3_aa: CASSSYDTEAFF

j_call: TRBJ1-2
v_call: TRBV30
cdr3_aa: CAWSVKQGQGVVYGYTF

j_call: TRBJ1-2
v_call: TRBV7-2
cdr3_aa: CASSLKSGDRFYGYTF

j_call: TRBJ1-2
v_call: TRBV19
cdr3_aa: CASSIRGGGDYGYTF

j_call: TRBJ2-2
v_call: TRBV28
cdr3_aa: CASSLATGELFF

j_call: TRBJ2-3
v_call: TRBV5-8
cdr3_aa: CASSFSGGGTDTQYF

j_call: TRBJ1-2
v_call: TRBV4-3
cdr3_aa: CASSQDLVGGTGYTF

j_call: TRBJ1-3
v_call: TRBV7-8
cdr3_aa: CASRVGVGNTIYF

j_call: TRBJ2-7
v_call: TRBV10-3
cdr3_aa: CAISESGRSYEQYF

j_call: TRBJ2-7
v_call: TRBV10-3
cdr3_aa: CAISTGEAYEQYF

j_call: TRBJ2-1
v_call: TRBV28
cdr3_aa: CASTPPAIAGGPNNEQFF

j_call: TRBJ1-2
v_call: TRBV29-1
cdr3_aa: CSVAKNRDTYGYTF

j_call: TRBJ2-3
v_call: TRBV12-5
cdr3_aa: CASGTPGFRDTDTQYF

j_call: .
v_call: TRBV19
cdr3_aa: CASSVTPWDSSYEQYF

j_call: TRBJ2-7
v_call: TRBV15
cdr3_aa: CATSRDRVVGSYEQYF

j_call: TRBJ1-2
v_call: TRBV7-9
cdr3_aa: CASSFSTDRSYGYTF

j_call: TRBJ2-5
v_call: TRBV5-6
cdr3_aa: CASSFAGEGETQYF

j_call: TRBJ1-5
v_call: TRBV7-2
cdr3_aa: CASSRDTSNQPQHF

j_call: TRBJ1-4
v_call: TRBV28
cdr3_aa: CASTPAIAGNEKLFF

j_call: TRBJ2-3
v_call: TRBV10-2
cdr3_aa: CASSESPRSTDTQYF

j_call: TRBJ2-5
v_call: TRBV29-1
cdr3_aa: CSVGSGTETQYF

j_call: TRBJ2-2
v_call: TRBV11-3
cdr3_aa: CASSLSRGTPTPGELFF

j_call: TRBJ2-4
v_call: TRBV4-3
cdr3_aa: CASSQGAGVVKNIQYF

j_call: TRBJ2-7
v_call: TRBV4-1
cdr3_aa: CASSHLGQSYEQYF

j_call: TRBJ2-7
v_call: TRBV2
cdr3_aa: CASKTGQDLYYNPYEQYF

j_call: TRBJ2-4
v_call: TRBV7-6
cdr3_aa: CASSDFKRGLAKNIQYF

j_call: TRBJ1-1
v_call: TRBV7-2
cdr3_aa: CASDRGRTAFF

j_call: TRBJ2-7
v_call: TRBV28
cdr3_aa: CASTRDKAYEQYF

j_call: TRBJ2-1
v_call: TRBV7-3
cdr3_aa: CASSLDPRRIQFF

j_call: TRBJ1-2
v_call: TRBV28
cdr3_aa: CATRTGSLYGYTF